The 32 T cell receptor beta chains listed next were all sequenced from one sample in a study of OX40 agonist ivuxolimab in advanced cancers. The repertoire was sequenced with immunoSEQ multiplex PCR; TCRdb's copy has only in-frame clones and lacks some. The table lists about 40,000 clones, more than 70% of them singletons, with under 15% in the top ten. The sequencing used CD4+ or CD8+ T cells sorted from blood, collected in a trial of the OX40 agonist ivuxolimab. These receptors originate from an adult with an advanced solid tumor such as melanoma, head and neck, liver or kidney cancer.

In this sample, this clone turned up a few times. The CDR3 is CASSGGRTRQETQYF. The CDR3 coding sequence is TGTGCCAGCAGTGGCGGGAGAACTAGACAGGAGACCCAGTACTTC. V is TRBV6-1 and J is TRBJ2-5; TRBD2 matches at 7 bases. The CDR3 sequence is 15 residues long. CDR1 and CDR2 (germline): MNHNS, SASEGT. V shed 4 bases, J shed 5 bases, and the junction held 10 bases outside the gene matches.

The chain uses TRBV7-9 and TRBJ1-6; D call uncertain. The germline CDR1 and CDR2 sequences are SEHNR and FQNEAQ (reference sequence). Trimming took 6 bases from V and 0 from J, leaving 12 bases between them. The CDR3 is 16 residues long. CDR3 coding DNA: TGTGCCAGCAGTCTGACCGTAAGCTCCTATAATTCACCCCTCCACTTT. Amino acids: CASSLTVSSYNSPLHF.

This sequence joins TRBV4-1 and TRBJ2-7; a possible D gene is TRBD1 (5 bases). V lost 1 base, J lost 6 bases, and 10 bases lay in between. This CDR3 contains 13 residues. Per germline, CDR1 MGHRA and CDR2 YSYEKL. CDR3 loop: CASSQVRGIEQYF. The CDR3, as DNA: TGCGCCAGCAGCCAAGTAAGGGGTATCGAGCAGTACTTC.

The rearrangement uses TRBV9 and TRBJ2-2; TRBD2 agrees at 14 bases. The V segment lost 4 bases and the J segment 5 bases; nucleotides outside the gene matches: 10. CDR3 length: 18 amino acids. The germline gives CDR1 SGDLS, CDR2 YYNGEE. The CDR3 DNA is TGTGCCAGCAGCCCACGCCCGGGACTAGCGGGGGTTACCGGGGAGCTGTTTTTT. Translated, it gives CASSPRPGLAGVTGELFF.

The chain joins TRBV4-1 to TRBJ1-1, with 10 bases fitting TRBD1. The V segment lost 4 bases and the J segment 3 bases; nucleotides outside the gene matches: 2. This CDR3 is built from 14 residues. Looked up from germline, CDR1 is MGHRA and CDR2 is YSYEKL. The CDR3 DNA follows: TGCGCCAGCAGCCTTGGGACAGGGGACACTGAAGCTTTCTTT. Protein: CASSLGTGDTEAFF.

In this sample, this clone turned up a few times. The rearrangement joins TRBV27 to TRBJ2-2, with D uncertain. The germline V gene has CDR1 MNHEY and CDR2 SMNVEV (reference sequence). This CDR3 comprises 12 residues. The V end was cut by 8 bases, the J end by 6 bases, with 10 bases between. The CDR3 nucleotides are TGTGCCAGCCGTCATGATTCCGGGGAGCTGTTTTTT. Translated: CASRHDSGELFF.

This clone was observed once. For the CDR3, the DNA is TGTGCCAGCAGCTTAGGGACACTCAGCAATCAGCCCCAGCATTTT. This encodes CASSLGTLSNQPQHF. J is TRBJ1-5 and V is TRBV7-8; a possible D gene is TRBD1 (5 bases). Trimming pared 1 base from V and 1 base from J, leaving 8 bases between. This CDR3 has 15 amino acids. Germline V CDR1 and CDR2: SGHVS, FQNEAQ.

This chain uses TRBV14 with TRBJ2-3; D is unresolved. The germline V and J ends were trimmed by 0 bases and 5 bases, with 3 bases remaining between them. Germline CDR1 is SGHDN and CDR2 is FVKESK. The CDR3 is 12 residues long. Written as DNA, the CDR3 is TGTGCCAGCAGCCAAGAACGAGATACGCAGTATTTT. Protein sequence: CASSQERDTQYF.

This clone was found a few times. The chain carries TRBV7-9 and TRBJ2-1, with a weak D call TRBD2 (5 bases). CDR1 is SEHNR and CDR2 is FQNEAQ in the germline V gene (reference sequence). The CDR3 runs 14 residues. V was trimmed by 5 bases and J by 7 bases, leaving 15 bases between them. The CDR3 region is CASSPPPTGNEQFF. The CDR3 bases are TGTGCCAGCAGCCCACCACCGACGGGGAATGAGCAGTTCTTC.

The chain links TRBV6-1 to TRBJ2-1, with TRBD2 matching over 8 bases. V lost 4 bases and J lost 8; bases outside the gene matches: 10. The CDR3 runs 15 residues. Germline values: CDR1 MNHNS, CDR2 SASEGT. CDR3 sequence: CASSAGTSGRDEQFF. The CDR3 coding sequence is TGTGCCAGCAGTGCCGGAACTAGCGGTAGGGATGAGCAGTTCTTC.

The chain joins TRBV7-9 to TRBJ2-1; the D call may be TRBD1 or TRBD2 (7 bases each). The germline gives CDR1 SEHNR, CDR2 FQNEAQ (reference sequence). The CDR3 length is 12 residues. The germline V and J ends were trimmed by 6 bases and 15 bases, with 18 bases remaining between them. Here the CDR3 reads CASRPDREGPFF. In nucleotides, the CDR3 is TGTGCCAGCAGACCAGACAGGGAGGGTCCGTTCTTC.

This chain links TRBV6-6 with TRBJ2-3, with unresolved D. V lost 11 bases and J lost 2, with 8 bases in between. The CDR3 is 11 amino acids. CDR1 and CDR2 from the germline V gene are MNHNY and SVGAGI (reference sequence). The CDR3 reads CAAGYTDTQYF. The CDR3 DNA is TGTGCCGCAGGTTACACAGATACGCAGTATTTT.

This chain joins TRBV23-1 and TRBJ2-3; no definite D call. TRBV23-1 is an open reading frame, and its role is uncertain. V was pared by 8 bases and J by 6 bases, with 15 bases between. This CDR3 spans 13 amino acids. CDR3 region: CASGSFPCDTQYF. CDR3 in DNA: TGCGCCAGCGGGTCGTTTCCTTGCGATACGCAGTATTTT.

This clone has only a few counts. V is TRBV11-2 and J is TRBJ2-3, with 9 bases identical to TRBD2. The CDR3 contains 14 residues. The germline CDR1 and CDR2 sequences are SGHAT and FQNNGV. Germline trimming cut 11 bases from V and 2 bases from J; bases unmatched to any gene: 8. The CDR3 DNA reads TGTGCCGGGGCTAGCGGGGTTCCCACAGATACGCAGTATTTT. Encoded protein: CAGASGVPTDTQYF.

This sequence joins TRBV7-2 and TRBJ2-7; 14 positions agree with TRBD2. Losses at the gene ends were 5 bases for V and 4 bases for J; bases not matched to a gene: 4. Germline V gene data show CDR1 as SGHTA and CDR2 as FQGNSA. The CDR3 length is 15 residues. The CDR3 region is CASSPGLAGGYEQYF. The DNA for the CDR3 is TGTGCCAGCAGCCCAGGACTAGCGGGGGGTTACGAGCAGTACTTC.

The chain recombines TRBV7-9 with TRBJ2-3, with TRBD1 identical over 7 bases. From germline, CDR1 is SEHNR and CDR2 FQNEAQ (reference sequence). V shed 1 base, J shed 3 bases, and the junction held 1 base outside the gene matches. The CDR3 spans 14 residues. The CDR3 loop reads CASSLGQGTDTQYF. In DNA, the CDR3 is TGTGCCAGCAGCTTAGGACAGGGAACAGATACGCAGTATTTT.

The chain uses TRBV12-5 and TRBJ2-1; TRBD1 might be the D (6 bases). The CDR3 extends over 16 amino acids. Germline values: CDR1 LGHNT, CDR2 FRNRAP. The V end lost 5 bases, the J end lost 1 base, and 15 bases lay between the germline ends. CDR3 DNA: TGTGCTAGTGGTCCGGGACATAGAAGTTCCTACAATGAGCAGTTCTTC. Translated, it gives CASGPGHRSSYNEQFF. The full variable domain, completed using reference TRBV12-5 and TRBJ2-1, is DARVTQTPRHKVTEMGQEVTMRCQPILGHNTVFWYRQTMMQGLELLAYFRNRAPLDDSGMPKDRFSAEMPDATLATLKIQPSEPRDSAVYFCASGPGHRSSYNEQFFGPGTRLTVL.

The chain carries TRBV27 and TRBJ2-1; 7 bases are a match to TRBD1. The V and J ends lost 6 bases and 4 bases, in that order; junction bases with no gene match: 3. From germline, CDR1 is MNHEY and CDR2 SMNVEV (reference sequence). This CDR3 comprises 13 residues. The CDR3 loop reads CASRRQGYNEQFF. Written as DNA, the CDR3 is TGTGCCAGCAGACGACAGGGTTACAATGAGCAGTTCTTC.

The genes are TRBV7-8 and TRBJ1-1, with no clear D. Germline-derived CDR1 and CDR2 are SGHVS and FQNEAQ. V lost 3 bases and J 1 base, leaving 12 bases between the germline ends. The CDR3 extends over 15 amino acids. The CDR3 is CASSFIGEKNTEAFF. As DNA, the CDR3 is TGTGCCAGCAGCTTCATTGGCGAGAAGAACACTGAAGCTTTCTTT.

This chain connects TRBV30 to TRBJ2-7; D is possibly TRBD2 (7 bases). V was cut by 1 base and J by 3 bases, with 16 bases left in between. CDR1 and CDR2 from the germline V gene are GTSNPN and SVGIG (reference sequence). The CDR3 is 15 residues long. The CDR3 DNA reads TGTGCCTGGAGTGGCGGGGGCGGGGGAATCTACGAGCAGTACTTC. Amino acids: CAWSGGGGGIYEQYF. Variable domain in full (rest from reference TRBV30 and TRBJ2-7): SQTIHQWPATLVQPVGSPLSLECTVEGTSNPNLYWYRQAAGRGLQLLFYSVGIGQISSEVPQNLSASRPQDRQFILSSKKLLLSDSGFYLCAWSGGGGGIYEQYFGPGTRLTVT.

This chain joins TRBV2 and TRBJ2-5; D uncertain. Germline values: CDR1 SNHLY, CDR2 FYNNEI. The CDR3 has 13 residues. V gave up 5 bases and J gave up 5 bases, with 12 bases separating them. The CDR3 is CASSPTLGETQYF. As DNA, the CDR3 is TGTGCCAGCAGTCCCACCCTCGGGGAGACCCAGTACTTC.

The chain employs TRBV7-6 and TRBJ2-7; 11 nucleotides agree with TRBD1. In germline, CDR1 is SGHVS, CDR2 FNYEAQ. The CDR3 runs 15 residues. Trimming at V came to 1 base and at J to 5 bases, leaving 4 bases not matched to a gene. CDR3 in DNA: TGTGCCAGCAGCTTAGGGGGGACAGGGGGAGACGAGCAGTACTTC. This sequence encodes CASSLGGTGGDEQYF.

V is TRBV6-5 and J is TRBJ2-1; D possibly matches TRBD1 or TRBD2 (6 bases each). V was trimmed by 0 bases and J by 5 bases, leaving 14 bases between them. CDR1 is MNHEY and CDR2 is SVGAGI in the germline V gene. The CDR3 spans 16 residues. The CDR3 sequence is CASSYSWGASDNEQFF. The DNA for the CDR3 is TGTGCCAGCAGTTACTCTTGGGGGGCGTCAGACAATGAGCAGTTCTTC.

The V and J genes are TRBV6-5 and TRBJ2-5; the D gene is possibly TRBD1 (6 bases). The ends were cut back, 1 base at V and 5 bases at J, with 11 bases in the middle. Per germline, CDR1 MNHEY and CDR2 SVGAGI. This CDR3 spans 14 amino acids. CDR3 sequence (DNA): TGTGCCAGCAGTTACTACGGACAGTCTGAGACCCAGTACTTC. This gives the protein CASSYYGQSETQYF.

The V call is TRBV30, the J call TRBJ2-3, with 10 bases lining up with TRBD1. The CDR3 sequence is 15 residues long. V gave up 0 bases and J gave up 4 bases; unmatched junction bases: 4. The germline V gene has CDR1 GTSNPN and CDR2 SVGIG (reference sequence). In DNA form, the CDR3 reads TGTGCCTGGAGTGTTGACAGGGGGCCTGCAGATACGCAGTATTTT. Translation: CAWSVDRGPADTQYF.

This clone was detected once. J is TRBJ2-3 and V is TRBV13; 12 nucleotides agree with TRBD2. Germline V CDR1 and CDR2: PRHDT, FYEKMQ (reference sequence). The junction had 7 bases not matched to a gene; V was cut back by 5 bases and J by 4 bases. This CDR3 spans 16 amino acids. The CDR3 reads CASSVPSGRAADTQYF. The CDR3 DNA follows: TGTGCCAGCAGCGTCCCTAGCGGGAGGGCCGCAGATACGCAGTATTTT.

The gene calls are TRBV19 and TRBJ2-2; D unresolved. The length of the CDR3 is 11 residues. CDR1 and CDR2 from the germline V gene are LNHDA and SQIVND (reference sequence). The V end lost 6 bases, the J end lost 8 bases, and 7 bases lay between the germline ends. The DNA of the CDR3 is TGTGCCAGTAGCCTCTGGGGGGAGCTGTTTTTT. Amino acids: CASSLWGELFF.

This rearrangement joins TRBV20-1 to TRBJ1-2; TRBD1 matches 7 bases. From germline, CDR1 is DFQATT and CDR2 SNEGSKA (reference sequence). The CDR3 length is 10 residues. J lost 8 bases, V lost 4 bases, and 1 base had no gene match. The CDR3 region is CSAIRGGYTF. The DNA for the CDR3 is TGCAGTGCTATCAGGGGGGGCTACACCTTC.

The gene calls are TRBV2 and TRBJ1-3, with unresolved D. CDR1 and CDR2 from the germline V gene are SNHLY and FYNNEI. The V end was cut by 8 bases, the J end by 0 bases, with 11 bases between. This CDR3 region has 14 residues. Here the CDR3 reads CASGGVGSGNTIYF. Written as DNA, the CDR3 is TGTGCCAGCGGTGGGGTAGGCTCTGGAAACACCATATATTTT.

This rearrangement joins TRBV4-1 to TRBJ2-7; 7 bases are a match to TRBD1. CDR3 length: 15 amino acids. Per germline, CDR1 MGHRA and CDR2 YSYEKL. V shed 1 base, J shed 1 base, and the junction held 4 bases outside the gene matches. This CDR3 reads CASSQGRGSSYEQYF. DNA for the CDR3: TGCGCCAGCAGCCAAGGCAGGGGGTCATCCTACGAGCAGTACTTC.

V and J are TRBV30 and TRBJ2-1, with no clear D. This CDR3 region has 12 residues. Looked up from germline, CDR1 is GTSNPN and CDR2 is SVGIG (reference sequence). V lost 2 bases and J 7 bases, leaving 9 bases between the germline ends. CDR3 loop: CAWSPIGNEQFF. For the CDR3, the DNA is TGTGCCTGGAGTCCTATAGGGAATGAGCAGTTCTTC.

This chain connects TRBV5-1 to TRBJ2-1, with D possibly being TRBD1 (6 bases). The CDR3 has 15 residues. The ends were cut back, 4 bases at V and 6 bases at J, with 17 bases in the middle. CDR1 is SGHRS and CDR2 is YFSETQ in the germline V gene. This chain's CDR3 is CASSPPGHRSNEQFF. CDR3 DNA sequence: TGCGCCAGCAGCCCACCGGGACACAGGAGCAATGAGCAGTTCTTC. Full variable domain (outside the CDR3, taken from reference TRBV5-1 and TRBJ2-1): KAGVTQTPRYLIKTRGQQVTLSCSPISGHRSVSWYQQTPGQGLQFLFEYFSETQRNKGNFPGRFSGRQFSNSRSEMNVSTLELGDSALYLCASSPPGHRSNEQFFGPGTRLTVL.